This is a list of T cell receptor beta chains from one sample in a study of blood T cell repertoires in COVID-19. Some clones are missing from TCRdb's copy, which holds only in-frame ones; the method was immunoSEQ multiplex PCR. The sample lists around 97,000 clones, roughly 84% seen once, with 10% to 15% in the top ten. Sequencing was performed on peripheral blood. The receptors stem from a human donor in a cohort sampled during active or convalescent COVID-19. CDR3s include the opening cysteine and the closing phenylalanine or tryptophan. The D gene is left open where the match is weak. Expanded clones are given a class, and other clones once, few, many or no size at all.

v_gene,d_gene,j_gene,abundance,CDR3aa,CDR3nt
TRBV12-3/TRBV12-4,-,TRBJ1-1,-,CASRTGSVTEAFF,TGTGCCAGCAGAACAGGGTCAGTCACTGAAGCTTTCTTT
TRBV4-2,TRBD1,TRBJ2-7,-,CASGPRQGGEYEQYF,TGTGCCAGCGGACCCCGACAGGGGGGCGAGTACGAGCAGTACTTC
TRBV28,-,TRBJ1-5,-,CATRLFSNQPQHF,TGTGCCACCCGGTTGTTTAGCAATCAGCCCCAGCATTTT
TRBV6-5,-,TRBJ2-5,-,CASTAAYQETQYF,TGTGCCAGCACAGCGGCCTACCAAGAGACCCAGTACTTC
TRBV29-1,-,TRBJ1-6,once,CSVREAGTPLHF,TGCAGCGTTCGGGAGGCAGGAACACCCCTCCACTTT
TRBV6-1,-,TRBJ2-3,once,CASSVDGGDGVDTQYF,TGTGCCAGCAGTGTAGATGGCGGTGACGGGGTAGATACGCAGTATTTT
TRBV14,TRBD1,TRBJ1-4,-,CASSPDRVRLFF,TGTGCCAGCAGCCCGGACAGGGTTAGACTGTTTTTT
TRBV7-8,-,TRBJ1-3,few,CASRLQDSGNTIYF,TGTGCCAGCAGACTACAAGACTCTGGAAACACCATATATTTT
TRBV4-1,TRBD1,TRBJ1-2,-,CASRPQGAGYGYTF,TGCGCCAGCAGGCCCCAGGGGGCAGGCTATGGCTACACCTTC
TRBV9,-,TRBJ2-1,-,CASSVRQDNEQFF,TGTGCCAGCAGCGTAAGGCAGGACAATGAGCAGTTCTTC
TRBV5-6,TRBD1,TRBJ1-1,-,CASSFWDRENTEAFF,TGTGCCAGCAGCTTCTGGGACAGGGAGAACACTGAAGCTTTCTTT
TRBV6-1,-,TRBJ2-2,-,CASSERGRTNTGELFF,TGTGCCAGCAGTGAAAGGGGCAGGACGAACACCGGGGAGCTGTTTTTT
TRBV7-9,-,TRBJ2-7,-,CASSRPEGGYEQYF,TGTGCCAGCAGCCGACCAGAAGGGGGCTACGAGCAGTACTTC
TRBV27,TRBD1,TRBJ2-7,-,CASSRWTGYEQYF,TGTGCCAGCAGTCGATGGACAGGCTACGAGCAGTACTTC
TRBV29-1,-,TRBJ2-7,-,CSVEESSYEQYF,TGCAGCGTTGAAGAGAGCTCCTACGAGCAGTACTTC
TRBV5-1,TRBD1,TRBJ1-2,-,CASSLGTGVNGYTF,TGCGCCAGCAGCTTGGGGACAGGGGTAAATGGCTACACCTTC
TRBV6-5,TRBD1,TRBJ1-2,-,CASRTQGIVDYGYTF,TGTGCCAGCAGGACACAGGGGATTGTGGACTATGGCTACACCTTC
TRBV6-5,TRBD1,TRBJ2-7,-,CASSYWDRDEQYF,TGTGCCAGCAGTTATTGGGACAGGGACGAGCAGTACTTC
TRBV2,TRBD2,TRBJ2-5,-,CASSEERGVGETQYF,TGTGCCAGCAGTGAAGAACGGGGGGTGGGAGAGACCCAGTACTTC
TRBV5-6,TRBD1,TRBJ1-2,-,CASSIGTAYGYTF,TGTGCCAGCAGTATCGGGACAGCCTATGGCTACACCTTC
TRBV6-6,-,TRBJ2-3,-,CASKMGASTDTQYF,TGTGCCAGCAAGATGGGGGCGTCCACAGATACGCAGTATTTT
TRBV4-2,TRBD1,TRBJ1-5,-,CASSQAGQGDQPQHF,TGTGCCAGCAGCCAAGCCGGGCAGGGGGATCAGCCCCAGCATTTT
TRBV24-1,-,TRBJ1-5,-,CATSDLLSYQPQHF,TGTGCCACCAGTGATTTGCTGTCCTATCAGCCCCAGCATTTT
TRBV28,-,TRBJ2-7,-,CASSFSQGRSYEQYF,TGTGCCAGCAGTTTTAGTCAGGGCCGCTCCTACGAGCAGTACTTC
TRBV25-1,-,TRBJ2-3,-,CASSEGWQGTQYF,TGTGCCAGCAGTGAAGGGTGGCAGGGCACGCAGTATTTT